This TCR beta chain was obtained from a study of cytomegalovirus exposure and HLA in healthy donors. The PCR employed 60 Vbeta primers together with 13 Jbeta primers. Method: immunoSEQ multiplex PCR; TCRdb's copy keeps in-frame clones and lacks some. This sample's table has 180,000 or so clones. The V segment lost 4 bases and the J segment 5 bases; nucleotides outside the gene matches: 5. Germline lookup yields CDR1 SNHLY and CDR2 FYNNEI. CDR3 length: 14 residues. The chain recombines TRBV2 with TRBJ1-5, with 7 bases matching TRBD1. The receptor's source is a woman under 30 in good health and CMV-seropositive. Sequenced sample: PBMCs. CDR3: CASSVTGEDQPQHF. DNA for the CDR3: TGTGCCAGCAGTGTCACAGGGGAGGATCAGCCCCAGCATTTT.